These 11 T cell receptor beta chains share one sample of origin, sequenced in a study of CXCR3-negative and CXCR3-positive naive CD8 T cells. General study findings and limits: CXCR3-positive naive cells carried more hydrophobic TRB CDR3s than CXCR3-negative naive cells did.

No antigen has been assigned to these receptors. Carrying UMI labels, the TRB cDNA libraries were prepared through 5' RACE. TCRdb re-called the 5' RACE reads, yielding one record per CDR3 amino acid sequence without DNA. Recorded for this sample: 90,000 to 150,000 distinct CDR3 sequences. Sequenced: naive CXCR3+ CD8+ T cells from blood. Sample subset: CD45RO-CCR7+CD27+CD95- naive CD8+ T cells expressing CXCR3 (TNR3+). The receptors were gathered from a human donor in good health. Some clones in this sample may be carry-over from other donors' samples.

CDR3 sequence: CASSTRRDSKETQYF. This chain connects TRBV5-5 to TRBJ2-5; TCRdb gives TRBD1 as the D gene, but with no DNA this cannot be confirmed. This CDR3 contains 15 residues. CDR1 and CDR2 (germline): SGHKS, YYEKEE (reference sequence).

The rearrangement links TRBV4-1 to TRBJ2-5. The germline CDR1 and CDR2 sequences are MGHRA and YSYEKL. The CDR3 totals 15 residues. The CDR3 protein is CASSQDYDFQETQYF.

The chain combines TRBV28 with TRBJ2-1; TCRdb's D call of TRBD1 is untestable without DNA. This CDR3 has 14 amino acids. Germline V lookup: CDR1 MDHEN, CDR2 SYDVKM. Here the CDR3 reads CASSSGMYPDEQFF.

The chain uses TRBV7-6 and TRBJ2-7. CDR3 length: 14 residues. Germline V gene lookup returns CDR1 SGHVS and CDR2 FNYEAQ. The CDR3 is CASSLRPPKPEQYF. Drawing the rest from reference TRBV7-6 and TRBJ2-7, the complete variable domain is GAGVSQSPRYKVTKRGQDVALRCDPISGHVSLYWYRQALGQGPEFLTYFNYEAQQDKSGLPNDRFSAERPEGSISTLTIQRTEQRDSAMYRCASSLRPPKPEQYFGPGTRLTVT.

The rearrangement uses TRBV4-3 and TRBJ2-7; TCRdb's D call of TRBD2 is untestable without DNA. The germline CDR1 and CDR2 sequences are LGHNA and YSLEER. CDR3 length: 16 residues. The CDR3 spells CASSLRGGPTPYEQYF.

The chain combines TRBV4-2 with TRBJ2-4; TCRdb's D call, TRBD2, is unchecked because there is no DNA. The germline gives CDR1 LGHNA, CDR2 YNFKEQ. The CDR3 extends over 15 amino acids. CDR3 sequence: CASSPYGGEGNIQYF.

The chain has TRBV7-8 and TRBJ2-3; TCRdb picks TRBD1, but there is no DNA to check that call. The CDR3 is made up of 14 amino acids. Germline loops: CDR1 SGHVS, CDR2 FQNEAQ. This CDR3 is CASSLVGDADTQYF. The full variable domain, in which reference TRBV7-8 and TRBJ2-3 provide the parts outside the CDR3, is GAGVSQSPRYKVAKRGQDVALRCDPISGHVSLFWYQQALGQGPEFLTYFQNEAQLDKSGLPSDRFFAERPEGSVSTLKIQRTQQEDSAVYLCASSLVGDADTQYFGPGTRLTVL.

J is TRBJ2-6 and V is TRBV7-6; as DNA is missing, the TRBD1 call by TCRdb cannot be tested. Per germline, CDR1 SGHVS and CDR2 FNYEAQ. The CDR3 has 18 residues. The CDR3 spells CASSPLDAPGSGANVLTF.

The chain links TRBV9 to TRBJ2-1; TCRdb reports TRBD1, a call that lacks DNA to check it against. This CDR3 has 14 residues. The V gene's germline CDR1 is SGDLS and CDR2 YYNGEE. The CDR3: CASSVYSGDNEQFF. The full variable domain, its missing parts supplied by reference TRBV9 and TRBJ2-1, is DSGVTQTPKHLITATGQRVTLRCSPRSGDLSVYWYQQSLDQGLQFLIQYYNGEERAKGNILERFSAQQFPDLHSELNLSSLELGDSALYFCASSVYSGDNEQFFGPGTRLTVL.

This rearrangement joins TRBV9 to TRBJ2-1. This CDR3 comprises 15 residues. CDR1 is SGDLS and CDR2 is YYNGEE in the germline V gene. The CDR3 protein is CASSVHPEAYNEQFF.

The J gene is TRBJ2-7, the V gene TRBV11-2. Germline V gene lookup returns CDR1 SGHAT and CDR2 FQNNGV. CDR3 size: 14 residues. CDR3 protein: CASSLTARSNEQYF.